These T cell receptor beta chains were read from a single sample in a study of vaccination and CD4 T cells after COVID-19. In TCRdb, the PCR reads were re-called with MiXCR into one record per CDR3 protein. The profile shows about 7,000 distinct CDR3 sequences, about 70% of them singletons. Their antigens are not known. Sequencing used CD4+ T cells from blood, cultured in vitro. Source of these receptors: a human donor who had recovered from COVID-19. Both conserved end residues are part of each CDR3. The D gene is left open where the match is weak. Expanded clones get a size class; other rows say once, few or many, or leave the size out.

d_gene: .; v_gene: TRBV19; j_gene: TRBJ1-6; abundance: once; CDR3nt: TGTGCCAGTAGTCCCGACTCTACAGGGCTGGTTTCACCCCTCCACTTT; CDR3aa: CASSPDSTGLVSPLHF
d_gene: .; v_gene: TRBV4-2; j_gene: TRBJ2-3; abundance: once; CDR3nt: TGTGCCAGCAGCCGGGGACGGCCGGCTATGCTGGATACGCAGTATTTT; CDR3aa: CASSRGRPAMLDTQYF
d_gene: .; v_gene: TRBV27; j_gene: TRBJ1-5; abundance: .; CDR3nt: TGTGCCAGCGCTAAGTATCAGGGCGGGGGTCAGCCCCAGCATTTT; CDR3aa: CASAKYQGGGQPQHF
d_gene: .; v_gene: TRBV28; j_gene: TRBJ1-6; abundance: .; CDR3nt: TGTGCCAGCAGTTTAGGCTCTAGCACCAATTCACCCCTCCACTTT; CDR3aa: CASSLGSSTNSPLHF
d_gene: TRBD1; v_gene: TRBV15; j_gene: TRBJ1-6; abundance: once; CDR3nt: TGTGCCACCAGCAGAGATTCCAGGGGACAGGGCCTTCCCTATAATTCACCCCTCCACTTT; CDR3aa: CATSRDSRGQGLPYNSPLHF
d_gene: .; v_gene: TRBV6-2/TRBV6-3; j_gene: TRBJ1-5; abundance: few; CDR3nt: TGTGCCAGCAGTTATTCGGACGACGGGTATCAGCCCCAGCATTTT; CDR3aa: CASSYSDDGYQPQHF
d_gene: .; v_gene: TRBV18; j_gene: TRBJ1-6; abundance: .; CDR3nt: TGTGCCAGCTCACCGGGCACACCCCTCCACTTT; CDR3aa: CASSPGTPLHF
d_gene: .; v_gene: TRBV19; j_gene: TRBJ1-4; abundance: .; CDR3nt: TGTGCCAGTACTACGGGCCTCGGGGGGGAAAAACTGTTTTTT; CDR3aa: CASTTGLGGEKLFF
d_gene: .; v_gene: TRBV20-1; j_gene: TRBJ2-1; abundance: .; CDR3nt: TGCAGTGCTAGACTGACTAACTCCTACAATGAGCAGTTCTTC; CDR3aa: CSARLTNSYNEQFF
d_gene: TRBD1; v_gene: TRBV20-1; j_gene: TRBJ1-5; abundance: few; CDR3nt: TGCAGTGCTAGAGGGACAGGGGGCAGGCAGCCCCAGCATTTT; CDR3aa: CSARGTGGRQPQHF
d_gene: .; v_gene: TRBV15; j_gene: TRBJ1-2; abundance: .; CDR3nt: TGTGCCACCAGCGGGTTCCCGGGGCGCTACTATGGCTACACCTTC; CDR3aa: CATSGFPGRYYGYTF
d_gene: .; v_gene: TRBV6-4; j_gene: TRBJ2-3; abundance: .; CDR3nt: TGTGCCAGCAGGCCAACCCCTCCACAGAGGGGGAGCACAGATACGCAGTATTTT; CDR3aa: CASRPTPPQRGSTDTQYF
d_gene: TRBD1; v_gene: TRBV20-1; j_gene: TRBJ1-6; abundance: .; CDR3nt: TGCAGCTCGATGCCGACAGGGGGAAATTCACCCCTCCACTTT; CDR3aa: CSSMPTGGNSPLHF
d_gene: .; v_gene: TRBV18; j_gene: TRBJ2-5; abundance: .; CDR3nt: TGTGCCAGCTCACTGGGCCTTGGAGAGACCCAGTACTTC; CDR3aa: CASSLGLGETQYF
d_gene: .; v_gene: TRBV4-1; j_gene: TRBJ1-1; abundance: medium-sized; CDR3nt: TGCGCCAGCAGCGAAAGGACGAATGGGAACACTGAAGCTTTCTTT; CDR3aa: CASSERTNGNTEAFF
d_gene: TRBD1; v_gene: TRBV7-9; j_gene: TRBJ1-2; abundance: .; CDR3nt: TGTGCCAGCAGCTCCCGGGACAGATTGAATGGCTACACCTTC; CDR3aa: CASSSRDRLNGYTF
d_gene: TRBD1; v_gene: TRBV20-1; j_gene: TRBJ2-1; abundance: .; CDR3nt: TGCAGTGCTAGAGATGTGGGCAGGGGGCACCACAATGAGCAGTTCTTC; CDR3aa: CSARDVGRGHHNEQFF
d_gene: TRBD2; v_gene: TRBV7-2; j_gene: TRBJ2-7; abundance: .; CDR3nt: TGTGCCAGCAGCTCAGGACTAGGCCCCTACGAGCAGTACTTC; CDR3aa: CASSSGLGPYEQYF
d_gene: .; v_gene: TRBV7-2; j_gene: TRBJ1-5; abundance: .; CDR3nt: TGTGCCAGCAGCGAGGGCCTAAATAGCAATCAGCCCCAGCATTTT; CDR3aa: CASSEGLNSNQPQHF
d_gene: TRBD1; v_gene: TRBV7-2; j_gene: TRBJ1-1; abundance: .; CDR3nt: TGTGCCAGCAGCGTACAGGGGGGCAGAGGGAACACTGAAGCTTTCTTT; CDR3aa: CASSVQGGRGNTEAFF
d_gene: .; v_gene: TRBV5-1; j_gene: TRBJ1-5; abundance: .; CDR3nt: TGCGCCAGCAGCCTAGGGGTCCCAAGCAATCAGCCCCAGCATTTT; CDR3aa: CASSLGVPSNQPQHF
d_gene: .; v_gene: TRBV7-7; j_gene: TRBJ2-5; abundance: .; CDR3nt: TGTGCCAGCAGCCCAATCCAAGAGACCCAGTACTTC; CDR3aa: CASSPIQETQYF
d_gene: .; v_gene: TRBV27; j_gene: TRBJ1-5; abundance: .; CDR3nt: TGTGCCAGCAGTTTGTCCCGTTTGGGCAATCAGCCCCAGCATTTT; CDR3aa: CASSLSRLGNQPQHF
d_gene: TRBD1; v_gene: TRBV11-3; j_gene: TRBJ2-7; abundance: .; CDR3nt: TGTGCCAGCAGCGGGGACAGCTACGAGCAGTACTTC; CDR3aa: CASSGDSYEQYF
d_gene: .; v_gene: TRBV25-1; j_gene: TRBJ1-1; abundance: .; CDR3nt: TGTGCCAGCAGTGTAAGGCGAGTGTTGAACACTGAAGCTTTCTTT; CDR3aa: CASSVRRVLNTEAFF
d_gene: .; v_gene: TRBV24-1; j_gene: TRBJ2-3; abundance: .; CDR3nt: TGTGCCACCAGTGACTCCGGGACTCGTTTCTCGCAGTATTTT; CDR3aa: CATSDSGTRFSQYF